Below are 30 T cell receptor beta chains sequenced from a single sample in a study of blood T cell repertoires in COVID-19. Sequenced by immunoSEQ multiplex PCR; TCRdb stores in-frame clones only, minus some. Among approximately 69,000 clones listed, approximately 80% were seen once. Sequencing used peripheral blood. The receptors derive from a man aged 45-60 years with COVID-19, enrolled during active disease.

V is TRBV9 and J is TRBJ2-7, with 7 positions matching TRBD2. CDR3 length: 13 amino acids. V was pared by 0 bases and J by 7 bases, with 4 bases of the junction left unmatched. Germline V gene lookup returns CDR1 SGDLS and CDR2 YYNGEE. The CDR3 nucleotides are TGTGCCAGCAGCGTAGAGAGGGAGGGTGAGCAGTACTTC. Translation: CASSVEREGEQYF.

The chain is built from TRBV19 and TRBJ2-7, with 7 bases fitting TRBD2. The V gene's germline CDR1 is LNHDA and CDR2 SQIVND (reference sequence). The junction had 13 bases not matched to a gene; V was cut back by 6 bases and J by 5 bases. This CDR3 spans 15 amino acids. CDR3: CASRPSGEGIHEQYF. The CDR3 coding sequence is TGTGCCAGTAGACCATCGGGGGAGGGTATCCACGAGCAGTACTTC.

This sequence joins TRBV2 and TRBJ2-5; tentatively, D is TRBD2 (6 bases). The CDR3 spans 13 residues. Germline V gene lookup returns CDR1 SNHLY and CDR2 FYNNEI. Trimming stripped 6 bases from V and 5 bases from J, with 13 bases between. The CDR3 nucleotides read TGTGCCAGCAGGGGAGGCCTCGGGGAGACCCAGTACTTC. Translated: CASRGGLGETQYF.

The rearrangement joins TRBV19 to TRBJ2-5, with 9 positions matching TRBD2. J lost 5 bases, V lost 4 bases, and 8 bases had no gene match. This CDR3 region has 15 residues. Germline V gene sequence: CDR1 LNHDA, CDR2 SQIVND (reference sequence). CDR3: CASSNVASGAETQYF. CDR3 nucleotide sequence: TGTGCCAGTAGTAATGTGGCTAGCGGGGCTGAGACCCAGTACTTC.

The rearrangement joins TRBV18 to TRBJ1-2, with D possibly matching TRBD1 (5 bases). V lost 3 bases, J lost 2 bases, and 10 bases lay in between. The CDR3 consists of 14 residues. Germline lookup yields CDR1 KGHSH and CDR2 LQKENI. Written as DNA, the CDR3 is TGTGCCAGCTCACCCGCGGGGGGGAACTATGGCTACACCTTC. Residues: CASSPAGGNYGYTF.

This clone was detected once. The CDR3, as DNA: TGTGCCAGCAGGGTGGGGGACAAGCAGTACTTC. Translation: CASRVGDKQYF. The chain combines TRBV6-6 with TRBJ2-7; weak D call: TRBD1 (6 bases). Per germline, CDR1 MNHNY and CDR2 SVGAGI (reference sequence). CDR3 length: 11 residues. The ends were cut back, 6 bases at V and 8 bases at J, with 11 bases in the middle.

The chain's CDR3 is CASSPGTGNSPLHF. As DNA, the CDR3 is TGTGCCAGCAGCCCGGGGACAGGGAATTCACCCCTCCACTTT. The V and J genes are TRBV6-5 and TRBJ1-6; 9 nucleotides match TRBD1. Germline values: CDR1 MNHEY, CDR2 SVGAGI. The ends lost 6 bases at V and 7 bases at J; junction bases unmatched: 4. The CDR3 runs 14 residues.

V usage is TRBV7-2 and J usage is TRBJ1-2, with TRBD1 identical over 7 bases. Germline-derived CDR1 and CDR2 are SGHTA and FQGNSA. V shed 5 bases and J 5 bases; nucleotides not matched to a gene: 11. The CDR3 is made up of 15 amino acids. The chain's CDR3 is CASSAGYEGAYGYTF. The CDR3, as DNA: TGTGCCAGCAGCGCGGGATACGAGGGGGCGTATGGCTACACCTTC.

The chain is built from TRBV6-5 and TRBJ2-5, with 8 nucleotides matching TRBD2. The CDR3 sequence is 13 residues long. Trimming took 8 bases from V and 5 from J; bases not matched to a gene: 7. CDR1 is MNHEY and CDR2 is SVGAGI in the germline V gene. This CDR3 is CASQRLAWETQYF. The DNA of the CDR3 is TGTGCCAGCCAAAGACTAGCGTGGGAGACCCAGTACTTC.

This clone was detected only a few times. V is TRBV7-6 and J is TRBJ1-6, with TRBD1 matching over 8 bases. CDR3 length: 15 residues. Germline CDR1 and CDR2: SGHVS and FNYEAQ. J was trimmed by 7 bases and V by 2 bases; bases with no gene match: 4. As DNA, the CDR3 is TGTGCCAGCAGCTTAACAGGGGGGCACAATTCACCCCTCCACTTT. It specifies CASSLTGGHNSPLHF.

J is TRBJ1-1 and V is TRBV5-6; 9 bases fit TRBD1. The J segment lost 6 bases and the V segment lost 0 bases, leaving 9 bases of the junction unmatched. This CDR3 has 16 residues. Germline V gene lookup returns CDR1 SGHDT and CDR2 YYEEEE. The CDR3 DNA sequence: TGTGCCAGCAGCTTGGTGGGACAGGGAAAAATCTCTGAAGCTTTCTTT. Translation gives CASSLVGQGKISEAFF.

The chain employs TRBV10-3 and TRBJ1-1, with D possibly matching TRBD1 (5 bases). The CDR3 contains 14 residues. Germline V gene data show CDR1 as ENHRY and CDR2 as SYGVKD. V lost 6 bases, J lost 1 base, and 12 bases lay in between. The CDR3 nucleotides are TGTGCCATCAGGATGACAGAATCGAACACTGAAGCTTTCTTT. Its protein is CAIRMTESNTEAFF.

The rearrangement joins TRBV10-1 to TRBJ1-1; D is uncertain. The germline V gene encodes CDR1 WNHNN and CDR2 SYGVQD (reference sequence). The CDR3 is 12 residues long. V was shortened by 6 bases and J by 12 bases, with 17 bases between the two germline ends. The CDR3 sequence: CASSPIGETTFF. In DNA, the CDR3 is TGCGCCAGCAGCCCGATAGGAGAAACGACTTTCTTT.

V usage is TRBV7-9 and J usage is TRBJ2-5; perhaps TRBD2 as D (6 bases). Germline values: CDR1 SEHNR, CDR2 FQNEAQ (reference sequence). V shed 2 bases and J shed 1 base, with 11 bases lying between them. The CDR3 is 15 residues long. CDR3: CASSLLGGTQETQYF. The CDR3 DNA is TGTGCCAGCAGCTTACTTGGGGGGACCCAAGAGACCCAGTACTTC.

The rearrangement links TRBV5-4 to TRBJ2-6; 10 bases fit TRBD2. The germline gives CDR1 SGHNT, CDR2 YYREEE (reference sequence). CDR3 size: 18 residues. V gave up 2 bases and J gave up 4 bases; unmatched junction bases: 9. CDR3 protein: CASSLPAGGPGGANVLTF. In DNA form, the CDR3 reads TGTGCCAGCAGCTTACCAGCGGGGGGGCCGGGCGGGGCCAACGTCCTGACTTTC. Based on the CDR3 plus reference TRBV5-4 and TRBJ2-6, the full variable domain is ETGVTQSPTHLIKTRGQQVTLRCSSQSGHNTVSWYQQALGQGPQFIFQYYREEENGRGNFPPRFSGLQFPNYSSELNVNALELDDSALYLCASSLPAGGPGGANVLTFGAGSRLTVL.

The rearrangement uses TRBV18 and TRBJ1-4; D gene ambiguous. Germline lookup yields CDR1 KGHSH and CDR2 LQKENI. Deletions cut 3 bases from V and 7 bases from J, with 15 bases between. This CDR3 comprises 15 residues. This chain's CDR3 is CASSPSSGVPEKLFF. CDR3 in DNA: TGTGCCAGCTCACCCTCTAGTGGCGTCCCTGAAAAACTGTTTTTT.

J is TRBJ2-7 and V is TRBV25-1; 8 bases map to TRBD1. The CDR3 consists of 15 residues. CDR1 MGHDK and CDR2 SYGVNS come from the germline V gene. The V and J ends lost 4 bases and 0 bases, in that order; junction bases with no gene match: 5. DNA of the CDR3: TGTGCCAGCAGTGGAAGACAGGGGAGCTCCTACGAGCAGTACTTC. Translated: CASSGRQGSSYEQYF.

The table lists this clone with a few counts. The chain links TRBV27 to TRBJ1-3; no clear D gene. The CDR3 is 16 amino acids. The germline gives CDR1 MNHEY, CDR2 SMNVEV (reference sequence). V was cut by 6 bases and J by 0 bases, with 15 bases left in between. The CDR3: CASSPFDFSSGNTIYF. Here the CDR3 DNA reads TGTGCCAGCAGCCCGTTCGACTTTAGCTCTGGAAACACCATATATTTT.

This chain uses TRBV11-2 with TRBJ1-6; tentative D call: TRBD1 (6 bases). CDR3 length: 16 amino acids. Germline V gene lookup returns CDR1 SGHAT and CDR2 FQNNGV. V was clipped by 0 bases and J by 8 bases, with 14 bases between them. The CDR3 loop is CASSLDQTGYYSPLHF. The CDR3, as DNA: TGTGCCAGCAGCTTAGATCAGACAGGATATTATTCACCCCTCCACTTT.

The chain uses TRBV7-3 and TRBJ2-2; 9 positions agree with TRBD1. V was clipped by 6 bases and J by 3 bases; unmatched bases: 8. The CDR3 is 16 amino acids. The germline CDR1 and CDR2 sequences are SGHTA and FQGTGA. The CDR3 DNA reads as TGTGCCAGCAGTACCGACAGGGGGAAATACACCGGGGAGCTGTTTTTT. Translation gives CASSTDRGKYTGELFF.

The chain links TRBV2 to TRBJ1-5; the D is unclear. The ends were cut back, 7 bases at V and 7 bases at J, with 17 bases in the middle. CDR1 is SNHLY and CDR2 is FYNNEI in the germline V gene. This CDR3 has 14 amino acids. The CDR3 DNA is TGTGCCAGCACGGGGAGAAGAGGAGGACAGCCCCAGCATTTT. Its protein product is CASTGRRGGQPQHF.

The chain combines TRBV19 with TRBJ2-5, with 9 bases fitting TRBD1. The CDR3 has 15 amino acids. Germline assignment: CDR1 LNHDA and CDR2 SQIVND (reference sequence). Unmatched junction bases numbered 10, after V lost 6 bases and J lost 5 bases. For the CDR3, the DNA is TGTGCCAGTAGGAAAGGACAGGGGAACCGGGAGACCCAGTACTTC. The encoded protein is CASRKGQGNRETQYF.

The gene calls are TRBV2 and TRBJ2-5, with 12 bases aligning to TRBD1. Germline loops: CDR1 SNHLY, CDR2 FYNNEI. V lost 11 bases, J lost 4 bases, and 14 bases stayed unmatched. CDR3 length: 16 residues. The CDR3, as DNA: TGTGCCTGCCACTCCGGTGGGACAGGGGGCGGAGAGACCCAGTACTTC. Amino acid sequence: CACHSGGTGGGETQYF.

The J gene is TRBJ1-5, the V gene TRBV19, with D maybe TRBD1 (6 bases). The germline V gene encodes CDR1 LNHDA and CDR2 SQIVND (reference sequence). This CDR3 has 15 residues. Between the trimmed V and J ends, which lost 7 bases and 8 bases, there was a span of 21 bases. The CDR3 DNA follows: TGTGCCAGTACGACAATGGACAGTTCCCAAGAGCCCCAGCATTTT. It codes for CASTTMDSSQEPQHF. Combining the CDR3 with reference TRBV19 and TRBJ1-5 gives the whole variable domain DGGITQSPKYLFRKEGQNVTLSCEQNLNHDAMYWYRQDPGQGLRLIYYSQIVNDFQKGDIAEGYSVSREKKESFPLTVTSAQKNPTAFYLCASTTMDSSQEPQHFGDGTRLSIL.

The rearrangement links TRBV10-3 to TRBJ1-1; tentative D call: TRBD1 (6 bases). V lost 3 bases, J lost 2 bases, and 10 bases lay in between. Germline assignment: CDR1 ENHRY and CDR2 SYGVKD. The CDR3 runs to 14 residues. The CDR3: CAISDPGENTEAFF. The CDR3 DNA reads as TGTGCCATCAGTGACCCAGGGGAAAACACTGAAGCTTTCTTT.

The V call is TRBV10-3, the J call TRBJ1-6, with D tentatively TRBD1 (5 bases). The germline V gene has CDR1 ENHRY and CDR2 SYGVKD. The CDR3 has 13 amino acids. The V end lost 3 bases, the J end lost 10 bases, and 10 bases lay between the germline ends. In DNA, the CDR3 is TGTGCCATCAGTGAAGGGAGGGGATCACCCCTCCACTTT. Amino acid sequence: CAISEGRGSPLHF.

The CDR3 here is CASAGSSSYEQYF. CDR3 bases: TGTGCTAGTGCAGGTTCATCATCCTACGAGCAGTACTTC. V is TRBV12-5 and J is TRBJ2-7; D is unclear. This CDR3 comprises 13 residues. Germline-derived CDR1 and CDR2 are LGHNT and FRNRAP. Trimming removed 7 bases from V and 1 base from J, with 11 bases in between.

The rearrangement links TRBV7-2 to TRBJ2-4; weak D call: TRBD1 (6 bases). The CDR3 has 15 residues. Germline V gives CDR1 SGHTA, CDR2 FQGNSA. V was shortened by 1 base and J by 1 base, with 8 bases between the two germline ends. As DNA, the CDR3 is TGTGCCAGCAGCTTAGACAGGGTGGCCAAAAACATTCAGTACTTC. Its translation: CASSLDRVAKNIQYF.

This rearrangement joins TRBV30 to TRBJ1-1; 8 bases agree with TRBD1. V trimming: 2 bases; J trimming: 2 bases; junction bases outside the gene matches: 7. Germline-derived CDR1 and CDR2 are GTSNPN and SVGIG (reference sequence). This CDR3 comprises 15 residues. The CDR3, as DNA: TGTGCCTGGAGTCACGACAGGGGACGAAACACTGAAGCTTTCTTT. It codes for CAWSHDRGRNTEAFF.

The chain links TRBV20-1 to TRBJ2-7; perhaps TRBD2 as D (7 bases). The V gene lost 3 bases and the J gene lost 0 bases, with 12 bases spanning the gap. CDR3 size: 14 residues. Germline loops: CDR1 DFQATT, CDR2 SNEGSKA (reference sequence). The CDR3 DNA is TGCAGTGCTAGTACGGGGGGCCCCTCCTACGAGCAGTACTTC. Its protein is CSASTGGPSYEQYF.